The rows below give T cell receptor beta chains drawn from one sample of a study of control samples from healthy donors and cancer patients. Libraries were prepared by immunoSEQ multiplex PCR; TCRdb keeps only in-frame clonotypes and omits some of them. The sample lists fewer than 70,000 clones; roughly 90% were seen once. Sequencing input: PBMCs. The receptors were sampled from a man in his 60s with head and neck cancer. Each CDR3 is given with its conserved first and last residue. D genes are given only for firm matches. Clone size is shown for a subset of rows, as once, few, many or a class of expanded clone.

D: .; size: .; V: TRBV29-1; J: TRBJ2-3; CDR3: CSVLISGGLTDTQYF; DNA: TGCAGCGTTCTGATCTCGGGTGGACTCACAGATACGCAGTATTTT
D: .; size: .; V: TRBV11-1; J: TRBJ2-2; CDR3: CASSFTTDGNGELFF; DNA: TGTGCCAGCAGCTTCACGACAGACGGTAACGGGGAGCTGTTTTTT
D: .; size: .; V: TRBV24-1; J: TRBJ1-2; CDR3: CATSDSSYGYTF; DNA: TGTGCCACCAGTGATTCGAGCTATGGCTACACCTTC
D: TRBD1; size: few; V: TRBV18; J: TRBJ2-3; CDR3: CASSPRTGNTDTQYF; DNA: TGTGCCAGCTCACCCCGGACAGGAAACACAGATACGCAGTATTTT
D: .; size: .; V: TRBV7-9; J: TRBJ1-6; CDR3: CASSLDTVRNSPLHF; DNA: TGTGCCAGCAGCTTAGATACAGTTCGAAATTCACCCCTCCACTTT
D: .; size: .; V: TRBV19; J: TRBJ1-2; CDR3: CASSIGGHVIMAYTF; DNA: TGTGCCAGTAGTATCGGGGGACATGTTATCATGGCCTACACCTTC
D: TRBD1; size: .; V: TRBV28; J: TRBJ2-2; CDR3: CASSFTGGTGELFF; DNA: TGTGCCAGCAGTTTCACAGGGGGAACCGGGGAGCTGTTTTTT
D: .; size: once; V: TRBV2; J: TRBJ2-3; CDR3: CAATYTDTQYF; DNA: TGTGCCGCCACCTACACAGATACGCAGTATTTT
D: TRBD2; size: once; V: TRBV9; J: TRBJ2-2; CDR3: CASSPVSGGYTGELFF; DNA: TGTGCCAGCAGCCCCGTCAGCGGGGGCTACACCGGGGAGCTGTTTTTT
D: .; size: .; V: TRBV2; J: TRBJ1-2; CDR3: CASRGDVYDGYTF; DNA: TGTGCCAGCAGGGGAGACGTCTACGATGGCTACACCTTC
D: .; size: medium-sized; V: TRBV10-2; J: TRBJ1-4; CDR3: CASSDPGQDNEKLFF; DNA: TGCGCCAGCAGTGACCCCGGGCAGGACAATGAAAAACTGTTTTTT
D: TRBD2; size: few; V: TRBV2; J: TRBJ2-3; CDR3: CASSLGLASTDTQYF; DNA: TGTGCCAGCAGTCTCGGACTAGCGAGCACAGATACGCAGTATTTT
D: .; size: few; V: TRBV5-8; J: TRBJ2-6; CDR3: CASRGSSGANVLTF; DNA: TGTGCCAGCAGGGGAAGCTCTGGGGCCAACGTCCTGACTTTC
D: .; size: few; V: TRBV6-6; J: TRBJ2-7; CDR3: CASSNDGYEQYF; DNA: TGTGCCAGCAGCAACGACGGGTACGAGCAGTACTTC
D: TRBD1; size: few; V: TRBV5-5; J: TRBJ2-5; CDR3: CASSLVGSGGETQYF; DNA: TGTGCCAGCAGCTTGGTCGGTTCAGGGGGAGAGACCCAGTACTTC
D: .; size: .; V: TRBV6-5; J: TRBJ1-1; CDR3: CASRTSGMNTEAFF; DNA: TGTGCCAGCAGGACAAGTGGGATGAACACTGAAGCTTTCTTT
D: TRBD1; size: .; V: TRBV6-4; J: TRBJ2-5; CDR3: CASSDSTGLQETQYF; DNA: TGTGCCAGCAGTGACTCGACAGGGCTACAAGAGACCCAGTACTTC
D: TRBD2; size: .; V: TRBV9; J: TRBJ2-7; CDR3: CASSVMGGSASGRYEQYF; DNA: TGTGCCAGCAGCGTAATGGGGGGTTCGGCTAGCGGGAGATACGAGCAGTACTTC
D: .; size: .; V: TRBV7-9; J: TRBJ2-7; CDR3: CASSLTTGVKGGEQYF; DNA: TGTGCCAGCAGCCTCACAACAGGGGTAAAGGGGGGCGAGCAGTACTTC
D: .; size: .; V: TRBV25-1; J: TRBJ1-6; CDR3: CASSATLDSSNSPLHF; DNA: TGTGCCAGCAGTGCGACCCTCGACTCCTCTAATTCACCCCTCCACTTT
D: .; size: .; V: TRBV28; J: TRBJ1-5; CDR3: CASSDPAAYSNQPQHF; DNA: TGTGCCAGCAGTGACCCAGCAGCATATAGCAATCAGCCCCAGCATTTT
D: .; size: .; V: TRBV10-2; J: TRBJ2-2; CDR3: CASSLALVGGELFF; DNA: TGCGCCAGCAGTTTGGCCCTGGTGGGCGGGGAGCTGTTTTTT
D: TRBD1; size: .; V: TRBV7-9; J: TRBJ1-2; CDR3: CASSSDRGFVYGYTF; DNA: TGTGCCAGCAGCTCTGACAGGGGGTTCGTCTATGGCTACACCTTC
D: .; size: .; V: TRBV7-2; J: TRBJ2-7; CDR3: CASSSQQGEQYF; DNA: TGTGCCAGCAGCTCCCAGCAAGGGGAGCAGTACTTC
D: .; size: .; V: TRBV6-4; J: TRBJ1-1; CDR3: CASRYQGGNTEAFF; DNA: TGTGCCAGCAGATATCAGGGCGGGAACACTGAAGCTTTCTTT
D: .; size: .; V: TRBV30; J: TRBJ1-6; CDR3: CAWSSAAVSSYNSPLHF; DNA: TGTGCCTGGAGTTCGGCGGCGGTGAGCTCCTATAATTCACCCCTCCACTTT
D: .; size: .; V: TRBV6-4; J: TRBJ1-5; CDR3: CASRRNRDSNQPQHF; DNA: TGTGCCAGCAGGAGAAACAGAGACAGCAATCAGCCCCAGCATTTT
D: TRBD2; size: .; V: TRBV3-1/TRBV3-2; J: TRBJ2-5; CDR3: CASSRTSGYQETQYF; DNA: TGTGCCAGCAGTCGGACTAGCGGGTACCAAGAGACCCAGTACTTC
D: .; size: .; V: TRBV3-1/TRBV3-2; J: TRBJ2-5; CDR3: CASAGAETQYF; DNA: TGTGCCAGCGCGGGCGCAGAGACCCAGTACTTC
D: TRBD2; size: .; V: TRBV7-3; J: TRBJ2-3; CDR3: CASSLGLASPDTQYF; DNA: TGTGCCAGCAGCTTGGGACTAGCATCCCCAGATACGCAGTATTTT
D: .; size: .; V: TRBV5-4; J: TRBJ2-1; CDR3: CASSLVTGSYNEQFF; DNA: TGTGCCAGCAGCTTGGTCACCGGCTCCTACAATGAGCAGTTCTTC
D: .; size: .; V: TRBV6-6; J: TRBJ1-2; CDR3: CASSPPGFYGYTF; DNA: TGTGCCAGCAGTCCGCCGGGATTCTATGGCTACACCTTC
D: TRBD1; size: .; V: TRBV27; J: TRBJ1-3; CDR3: CASSLLGNEGAINSGNTIYF; DNA: TGTGCCAGCAGTTTGCTAGGAAATGAGGGGGCCATAAACTCTGGAAACACCATATATTTT
D: .; size: few; V: TRBV6-6; J: TRBJ1-1; CDR3: CASSYSTANTEAFF; DNA: TGTGCCAGCAGTTACTCGACGGCGAACACTGAAGCTTTCTTT
D: .; size: .; V: TRBV12-3/TRBV12-4; J: TRBJ1-2; CDR3: CASSLGGPGSYTF; DNA: TGTGCCAGCAGTTTAGGCGGCCCTGGGAGCTACACCTTC
D: .; size: .; V: TRBV19; J: TRBJ1-5; CDR3: CASKRRDNPLNQPQHF; DNA: TGTGCCAGTAAACGAAGGGACAACCCCCTTAATCAGCCCCAGCATTTT